The clone carrying this T cell receptor beta chain was found once. What it recognizes is unknown. The data were produced by immunoSEQ multiplex PCR, yet TCRdb's version contains in-frame clones alone and is incomplete. The table records about 140,000 clones, approximately 93% of them present only once. The data were obtained in a study of T cell responses to AZD1222 COVID-19 vaccine. Study-wide findings and caveats: Clonal diversity was possibly underestimated; the donors were predominantly white British and more often female. Reportedly, nearly half the spike-specific TCRs target unmutated variant regions. The study found Spike-specific TCR breadth and depth rose after two AZD1222 doses. Every sample of the repertoires postdated the peak T cell response.

Germline V gene lookup returns CDR1 MDHEN and CDR2 SYDVKM. This CDR3 comprises 15 residues. V was cut by 7 bases and J by 3 bases, with 18 bases left in between. This sequence joins TRBV28 and TRBJ2-5; maybe TRBD2 (5 bases). The sample was peripheral blood, taken after recovery from COVID-19. This TCR derives from an adult who had recovered from COVID-19. The CDR3 DNA reads as TGTGCCAGCACCTCGGCGGGTGTAGAGGAAGAGACCCAGTACTTC. Residues: CASTSAGVEEETQYF.